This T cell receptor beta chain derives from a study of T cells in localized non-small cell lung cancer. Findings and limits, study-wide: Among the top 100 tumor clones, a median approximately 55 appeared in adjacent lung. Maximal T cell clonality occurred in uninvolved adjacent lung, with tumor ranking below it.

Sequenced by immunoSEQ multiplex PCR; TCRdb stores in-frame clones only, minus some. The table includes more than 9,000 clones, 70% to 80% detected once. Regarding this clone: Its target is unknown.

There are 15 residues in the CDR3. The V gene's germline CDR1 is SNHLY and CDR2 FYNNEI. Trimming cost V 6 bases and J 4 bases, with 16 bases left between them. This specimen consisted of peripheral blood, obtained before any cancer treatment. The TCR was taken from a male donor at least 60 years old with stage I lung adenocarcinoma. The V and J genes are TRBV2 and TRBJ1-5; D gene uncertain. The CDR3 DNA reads TGTGCCAGCAGCCCTCGAGGGATTGGGAATCAGCCCCAGCATTTT. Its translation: CASSPRGIGNQPQHF.